The 30 T cell receptor beta chains listed next were all sequenced from one sample in a study of T cells in Graves' hyperthyroidism and ophthalmopathy. The investigators amplified TCR beta CDR3 regions from RNA transcripts. Using the HTBI primer set, a first-round RT-PCR was run on the TCR CDR3. TCRdb reanalysed the multiplex PCR reads using MiXCR and keeps one entry per CDR3 protein. The sample gives about 600,000 distinct CDR3 sequences, roughly 15% of which show up once; about an eighth is in the top ten. The sample was blood. These receptors were collected from a woman aged 50 to 60 with Graves' ophthalmopathy.

This clonotype was counted at least ten times. The gene calls are TRBV20-1 and TRBJ1-5, with TRBD1 as a possible D gene (5 bases). The CDR3 is 14 amino acids. From germline, CDR1 is DFQATT and CDR2 SNEGSKA (reference sequence). V shed 6 bases and J shed 4 bases, with 16 bases lying between them. The CDR3 loop reads CSAMTALSNQPQHF. As DNA, the CDR3 is TGCAGTGCCATGACAGCCTTAAGTAATCAGCCCCAGCATTTT.

On this clonotype itself: This clone may be a read error of a much larger clone one base away. This likely comes from a read error, as the CDR3 has no conserved phenylalanine or tryptophan at its end. The chain couples TRBV11-2 to TRBJ2-7, with 10 bases fitting TRBD2. The length of the CDR3 is 16 residues. V gave up 1 base and J gave up 4 bases; unmatched junction bases: 7. The germline V gene encodes CDR1 SGHAT and CDR2 FQNNGV. In nucleotides, the CDR3 is TGTGCCAGCAGCTTAGTTTCGTCTAGCGGGAGTTACGAGCAGTACTCC. Amino acid sequence: CASSLVSSSGSYEQYS.

This clonotype was seen at least ten times. The chain couples TRBV5-1 to TRBJ2-5; 16 bases align to TRBD2. V lost 4 bases to trimming and J lost 5 bases; unmatched junction nucleotides: 11. The CDR3 is made up of 18 amino acids. In germline, CDR1 is SGHRS, CDR2 YFSETQ. Here the CDR3 DNA reads TGCGCCAGCAGCCTAGGGACTAGCGGGAGGGCCTTGATCGAGACCCAGTACTTC. Encoded protein: CASSLGTSGRALIETQYF.

V and J are TRBV7-2 and TRBJ1-4; possible D gene TRBD1, 5 bases. The CDR3 length is 16 residues. Trimming shortened V by 5 bases and J by 6 bases, and 19 bases separated the two germline ends. The germline V gene has CDR1 SGHTA and CDR2 FQGNSA. The DNA of the CDR3 is TGTGCCAGCAGCCGAGTGCGCAGGGTGTCGGATGAAAAACTGTTTTTT. Encoded protein: CASSRVRRVSDEKLFF.

At least ten counts were recorded for this clonotype. The rearrangement links TRBV19 to TRBJ2-1, with TRBD2 identical over 8 bases. CDR3 length: 15 amino acids. The V gene's germline CDR1 is LNHDA and CDR2 SQIVND (reference sequence). V shed 1 base and J 7 bases; nucleotides not matched to a gene: 6. The CDR3 sequence is CASSIASGRRNEQFF. CDR3 DNA: TGTGCCAGTAGTATAGCCAGCGGGAGACGGAATGAGCAGTTCTTC.

This chain joins TRBV5-6 and TRBJ1-2, with D possibly TRBD1 on 5 matching bases. Germline lookup yields CDR1 SGHDT and CDR2 YYEEEE. This CDR3 comprises 17 residues. Between the trimmed V and J ends, which lost 4 bases and 1 base, there was a span of 20 bases. For the CDR3, the DNA is TGTGCCAGCAGCATCGGGGGGGGATCATCCTTTAACTATGGCTACACCTTC. Protein product: CASSIGGGSSFNYGYTF.

This clonotype was recorded at least ten times. The J gene is TRBJ1-1, the V gene TRBV12-3 or TRBV12-4, with D uncertain. V lost 4 bases and J 3 bases, leaving 9 bases between the germline ends. The CDR3 runs to 13 residues. CDR3 sequence: CASSWPGYTEAFF. The CDR3 DNA is TGTGCCAGCAGTTGGCCGGGGTACACTGAAGCTTTCTTT.

This clonotype turned up a few times. The V and J genes are TRBV12-3 or TRBV12-4 and TRBJ2-7; 13 bases align to TRBD2. The CDR3 consists of 16 residues. The trim removed 4 bases at V and 4 bases at J, leaving 7 bases unmatched. CDR3 nucleotide sequence: TGTGCCAGCAGTTCACGGACTAGCGGGAGTGGGTACGAGCAGTACTTC. It is translated as CASSSRTSGSGYEQYF.

This clonotype was found many times. The chain links TRBV27 to TRBJ2-7, with D possibly TRBD2 on 8 matching bases. Germline CDR1 MNHEY, CDR2 SMNVEV (reference sequence). Trimming removed 8 bases at V and 4 bases at J, with 24 bases between. The CDR3 runs to 16 residues. This CDR3 is CASDPDGRGRMYEQYF. For the CDR3, the DNA is TGTGCCAGCGACCCCGACGGGAGGGGGCGAATGTACGAGCAGTACTTC.

This clonotype was seen ten or more times. The chain couples TRBV27 to TRBJ2-6, with TRBD1 matching over 10 bases. This CDR3 spans 18 amino acids. With V trimmed by 2 bases and J by 4 bases, 8 bases remained unmatched. Per the germline V gene, CDR1 is MNHEY and CDR2 is SMNVEV (reference sequence). DNA for the CDR3: TGTGCCAGCAGTTTAGACAGGGGGCTACCGAGAGGGGCCAACGTCCTGACTTTC. Translation gives CASSLDRGLPRGANVLTF.

There are a few counts of this clonotype. This chain links TRBV6-2 or TRBV6-3 with TRBJ2-2; 7 bases are a match to TRBD2. The germline V gene encodes CDR1 MNHEY and CDR2 SVGEGT. This CDR3 has 15 residues. V dropped 6 bases and J dropped 4; count of bases not matched to a gene: 8. The chain's CDR3 is CASRPSSGPTGELFF. The CDR3 nucleotides read TGTGCCAGCAGACCTTCTAGCGGACCCACCGGGGAGCTGTTTTTT.

At least ten counts were recorded for this clonotype. The chain employs TRBV5-1 and TRBJ1-1, with D possibly matching TRBD1 (6 bases). V was clipped by 4 bases and J by 3 bases, with 13 bases between them. The CDR3 loop spans 14 amino acids. The germline V gene has CDR1 SGHRS and CDR2 YFSETQ. CDR3 nucleotides: TGCGCCAGCAGCAGTATACAGGGTGACACTGAAGCTTTCTTT. Protein sequence: CASSSIQGDTEAFF.

This clonotype was recorded at least ten times. This chain uses TRBV2 with TRBJ2-5; 9 bases line up with TRBD2. The trim removed 6 bases at V and 5 bases at J, leaving 7 bases unmatched. Looked up from germline, CDR1 is SNHLY and CDR2 is FYNNEI. The CDR3 is 14 amino acids. The CDR3 sequence: CASRDSGSWETQYF. The CDR3 nucleotides are TGTGCCAGCAGGGATAGCGGGAGTTGGGAGACCCAGTACTTC.

The sample holds many counts of this clonotype. The chain combines TRBV28 with TRBJ2-7; weak D call: TRBD1 (6 bases). The CDR3 is made up of 13 amino acids. The germline V and J ends were trimmed by 6 bases and 4 bases, with 13 bases remaining between them. Germline V gene lookup returns CDR1 MDHEN and CDR2 SYDVKM. CDR3 region: CASRTTGLYEQYF. CDR3 bases: TGTGCCAGCAGAACAACAGGGTTATACGAGCAGTACTTC.

This clonotype appeared many times. The chain employs TRBV30 and TRBJ2-7; a possible D gene is TRBD2 (6 bases). The V gene's germline CDR1 is GTSNPN and CDR2 SVGIG (reference sequence). V was pared by 1 base and J by 4 bases, with 29 bases between. There are 19 residues in the CDR3. This chain's CDR3 is CAWSGLFRGEITKGYEQYF. The CDR3, as DNA: TGTGCCTGGAGTGGTCTATTCCGCGGGGAGATAACTAAGGGATACGAGCAGTACTTC.

The chain carries TRBV6-2 or TRBV6-3 and TRBJ2-1; D assignment may be TRBD1 or TRBD2 (5 bases each). The CDR3 is 15 residues long. The V and J ends lost 5 bases and 0 bases respectively, with 11 bases between them. Looked up from germline, CDR1 is MNHEY and CDR2 is SVGEGT. The CDR3 DNA reads as TGTGCCAGCAGTCCGGGACGCCACTCCTACAATGAGCAGTTCTTC. Residues: CASSPGRHSYNEQFF.

This clonotype came up many times. The chain uses TRBV5-8 and TRBJ1-4; no reliable D call. The CDR3 is 13 amino acids. Germline assignment: CDR1 SGHTS and CDR2 YDEGEE. V lost 1 base, J lost 5 bases, and 6 bases lay in between. The CDR3 region is CASSLPPNEKLFF. As DNA, the CDR3 is TGTGCCAGCAGCTTGCCCCCGAATGAAAAACTGTTTTTT.

This clonotype was recorded a few times. J is TRBJ2-1 and V is TRBV20-1, with 10 bases identical to TRBD2. The CDR3 has 14 residues. With V trimmed by 7 bases and J by 9 bases, 12 bases remained unmatched. CDR1 is DFQATT, CDR2 SNEGSKA, per germline (reference sequence). The DNA for the CDR3 is TGCAGTGTTACACTAGCGGGATCTCTCAGTGAGCAGTTCTTC. Translating it yields CSVTLAGSLSEQFF.

This clonotype has ten or more counts. The chain links TRBV12-3 or TRBV12-4 to TRBJ2-1, with 8 positions matching TRBD2. This CDR3 is built from 17 residues. V dropped 5 bases and J dropped 0; count of bases not matched to a gene: 9. Here the CDR3 DNA reads TGTGCCAGCAGTCGAACGACTAGCGCCATCTCCTACAATGAGCAGTTCTTC. It translates to CASSRTTSAISYNEQFF.

This clonotype was counted between two and nine times. A much larger clonotype is one base distant, so this may be a read error. The rearrangement joins TRBV3-1 to TRBJ2-7; D possibly corresponds to TRBD2 (6 bases). CDR1 LGHDT and CDR2 YNNKEL come from the germline V gene (reference sequence). With 2 bases removed from V and 0 bases from J, the gap between germline ends came to 11 bases. CDR3 length: 15 residues. The CDR3 DNA reads TGTGCCAGCAGCCAAAGGGGACTTAGCTCCTACGAGCAGTACTTC. Amino acid sequence: CASSQRGLSSYEQYF.

There are many counts of this clonotype. The V gene is TRBV7-8, the J gene TRBJ2-7; 13 nucleotides match TRBD2. Germline V gene lookup returns CDR1 SGHVS and CDR2 FQNEAQ. After removal of 5 bases from V and 0 bases from J, the junction contained 1 base not matched to a gene. CDR3 length: 15 amino acids. CDR3 DNA: TGTGCCAGCAGCGGACTAGCGGGAGCCTCCTACGAGCAGTACTTC. As protein: CASSGLAGASYEQYF. The entire variable domain, with the rest obtained from reference TRBV7-8 and TRBJ2-7, is as follows: GAGVSQSPRYKVAKRGQDVALRCDPISGHVSLFWYQQALGQGPEFLTYFQNEAQLDKSGLPSDRFFAERPEGSVSTLKIQRTQQEDSAVYLCASSGLAGASYEQYFGPGTRLTVT.

This clonotype was seen at least ten times. The V call is TRBV5-8, the J call TRBJ2-7; 14 bases agree with TRBD2. V lost 4 bases and J lost 1; bases outside the gene matches: 7. Germline assignment: CDR1 SGHTS and CDR2 YDEGEE. This CDR3 has 17 residues. The CDR3 here is CASSRPGLAGESYEQYF. CDR3 DNA sequence: TGTGCCAGCAGCCGCCCGGGACTAGCGGGAGAGTCCTACGAGCAGTACTTC.

This clonotype appeared many times. This rearrangement joins TRBV9 to TRBJ2-2; D is uncertain. The CDR3 is 19 amino acids. The germline CDR1 and CDR2 sequences are SGDLS and YYNGEE. The ends were cut back, 3 bases at V and 0 bases at J, with 21 bases in the middle. CDR3 DNA: TGTGCCAGCAGCGCCCCCGTTAAGCCACCTTATTCGAACACCGGGGAGCTGTTTTTT. Its protein product is CASSAPVKPPYSNTGELFF.

The gene calls are TRBV7-2 and TRBJ2-2; unclear D gene. The V gene's germline CDR1 is SGHTA and CDR2 FQGNSA. V shed 4 bases and J shed 7 bases, with 10 bases lying between them. The CDR3 extends over 13 amino acids. In DNA form, the CDR3 reads TGTGCCAGCAGCTCAAGGATGGGCGGGGAGCTGTTTTTT. Translating it yields CASSSRMGGELFF.

This clonotype was seen many times. The chain joins TRBV7-9 to TRBJ2-5; 7 bases agree with TRBD1. This CDR3 comprises 16 residues. From germline, CDR1 is SEHNR and CDR2 FQNEAQ (reference sequence). Germline trimming cut 6 bases from V and 2 bases from J; bases unmatched to any gene: 12. This CDR3 reads CASSSKTGQPQETQYF. The CDR3 nucleotides are TGTGCCAGCAGTTCGAAGACGGGACAGCCGCAAGAGACCCAGTACTTC.

This clonotype was counted a few times. The J gene is TRBJ2-5, the V gene TRBV19; 8 positions agree with TRBD2. V shed 2 bases and J 2 bases; nucleotides not matched to a gene: 7. CDR1 LNHDA and CDR2 SQIVND come from the germline V gene (reference sequence). The CDR3 consists of 16 residues. In nucleotides, the CDR3 is TGTGCCAGTAGTATATCCCGGACTAGCCGTCAAGAGACCCAGTACTTC. This translates into CASSISRTSRQETQYF.

This clonotype occurred many times. This chain uses TRBV11-3 with TRBJ2-2; 10 positions match TRBD2. V was pared by 5 bases and J by 4 bases, with 7 bases of the junction left unmatched. CDR3 length: 16 amino acids. Germline lookup yields CDR1 SGHNT and CDR2 YENEEA. The CDR3 region is CASSPIAGGLTGELFF. The DNA of the CDR3 is TGTGCCAGCAGCCCTATAGCGGGAGGTCTCACCGGGGAGCTGTTTTTT.

This clonotype was observed many times. The V call is TRBV2, the J call TRBJ1-1; TRBD1 aligns across 9 bases. The CDR3 contains 15 residues. Germline V gene data show CDR1 as SNHLY and CDR2 as FYNNEI. V gave up 2 bases and J gave up 1 base; unmatched junction bases: 2. DNA of the CDR3: TGTGCCAGCAGTGAACGGGGACAGGGGAACACTGAAGCTTTCTTT. Amino acid sequence: CASSERGQGNTEAFF.

Many counts were recorded for this clonotype. The genes are TRBV7-2 and TRBJ2-7, with 7 nucleotides matching TRBD2. CDR1 and CDR2 from the germline V gene are SGHTA and FQGNSA. The CDR3 is 15 amino acids. V shed 1 base, J shed 0 bases, and the junction held 3 bases outside the gene matches. The CDR3 loop reads CASSLVGGSSYEQYF. The CDR3 nucleotides are TGTGCCAGCAGCTTAGTGGGCGGGAGCTCCTACGAGCAGTACTTC. Drawing the rest from reference TRBV7-2 and TRBJ2-7, the complete variable domain is GAGVSQSPSNKVTEKGKDVELRCDPISGHTALYWYRQSLGQGLEFLIYFQGNSAPDKSGLPSDRFSAERTGGSVSTLTIQRTQQEDSAVYLCASSLVGGSSYEQYFGPGTRLTVT.

CDR3 DNA: TGTGCCAGCAGTTACACCCTGACAGGGGGCGACGAGCAGTACTTC. Its protein is CASSYTLTGGDEQYF. The chain links TRBV6-2 or TRBV6-3 to TRBJ2-7; TRBD1 matches at 10 bases. There are 15 residues in the CDR3. The V and J ends lost 2 bases and 5 bases, in that order; junction bases with no gene match: 6. In germline, CDR1 is MNHEY, CDR2 SVGEGT.